This entry describes one T cell receptor beta chain. What it recognizes is unknown. The source of the sample is a study of cytomegalovirus exposure and HLA in healthy donors. Study findings and constraints: Later analysis identified a missense DCLRE1C variant that was linked to TCR beta V- and J-gene trimming. Donor immune exposure was known only as CMV serostatus. In an earlier analysis, productive rearrangement rates for most beta V segments clustered near 87% or 30%.

Those who donated were healthy bone marrow donors. Trimming cost V 3 bases and J 6 bases, with 8 bases left between them. This CDR3 is built from 12 residues. CDR1 and CDR2 from the germline V gene are LNHDA and SQIVND (reference sequence). 60 Vbeta and 13 Jbeta primers were used in PCR. Using immunoSEQ multiplex PCR, the repertoire was profiled, and TCRdb retains in-frame clones only, with some absent. The sample carries about 67,000 clones, 80% to 90% recorded once. This receptor was taken from a woman in her thirties in good health and CMV-seropositive. The chain joins TRBV19 to TRBJ1-1; a weak D match, TRBD1 (5 bases). The sample taken for sequencing was PBMCs. This CDR3 reads CASSIMGPEAFF. In DNA form, the CDR3 reads TGTGCCAGTAGTATCATGGGGCCTGAAGCTTTCTTT.